The clone carrying this T cell receptor beta chain has a handful of counts. What it binds is unknown. This entry belongs to a study of T cell repertoires in cytomegalovirus infection. Each CDR3 protein is one row after TCRdb ran MiXCR on the reads. The sample holds nearly 700,000 distinct CDR3 sequences, approximately 33% seen once. The sequenced sample was cultured PBMCs, obtained from culture after CMV antigen stimulation. The clonotype was recovered from a human donor in good health (CMV status not recorded). Some clones in this sample may be carry-over from other donors' samples.

CDR3 sequence (DNA): TGTGCCAGCAGCCCAGGGCCGACAGGGACGTTTGGCTACACCTTC. This encodes CASSPGPTGTFGYTF. The rearrangement joins TRBV2 to TRBJ1-2; TRBD1 aligns across 7 bases. CDR1 is SNHLY, CDR2 FYNNEI, per germline. This CDR3 region has 15 residues. The V and J ends lost 6 bases and 7 bases, in that order; junction bases with no gene match: 14.